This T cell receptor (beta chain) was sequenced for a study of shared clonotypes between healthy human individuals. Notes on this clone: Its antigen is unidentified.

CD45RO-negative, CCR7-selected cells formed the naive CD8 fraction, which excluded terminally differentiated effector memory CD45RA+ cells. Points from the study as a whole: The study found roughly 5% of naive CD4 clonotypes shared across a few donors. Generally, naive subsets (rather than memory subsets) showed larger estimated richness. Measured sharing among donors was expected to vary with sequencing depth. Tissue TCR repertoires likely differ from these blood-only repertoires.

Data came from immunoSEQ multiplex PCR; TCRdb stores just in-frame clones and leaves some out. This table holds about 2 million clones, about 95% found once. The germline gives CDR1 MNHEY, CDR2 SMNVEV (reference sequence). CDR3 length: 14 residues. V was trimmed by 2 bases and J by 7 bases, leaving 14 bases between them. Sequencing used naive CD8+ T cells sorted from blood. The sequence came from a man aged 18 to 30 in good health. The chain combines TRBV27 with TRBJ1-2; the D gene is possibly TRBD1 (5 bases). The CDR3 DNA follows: TGTGCCAGCAGTTTAATAGGGTACAGGAGTGGCTACACCTTC. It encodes CASSLIGYRSGYTF.